The 26 T cell receptor beta chains below come from one sample, sequenced in a study of blood T cell repertoires in COVID-19. Assay: immunoSEQ multiplex PCR; the TCRdb copy retains only in-frame clones and omits some. This table holds some 330,000 clones, approximately 89% found once. Material: PBMCs or T cells enriched from blood (not recorded which). These receptors all come from a man aged 25 to 40 who had recovered from COVID-19.

This chain connects TRBV6-6 to TRBJ2-7, with unresolved D. Trimming removed 2 bases at V and 1 base at J, with 12 bases between. The CDR3 runs to 15 residues. Germline V gives CDR1 MNHNY, CDR2 SVGAGI (reference sequence). The chain's CDR3 is CASSYRRGLSYEQYF. DNA of the CDR3: TGTGCCAGCAGTTACCGGCGCGGCCTTTCCTACGAGCAGTACTTC.

V gene TRBV5-1 combines with J gene TRBJ2-5; 8 positions agree with TRBD1. Germline V CDR1 and CDR2: SGHRS, YFSETQ. The CDR3 consists of 17 residues. J lost 5 bases, V lost 0 bases, and 12 bases had no gene match. Written as DNA, the CDR3 is TGCGCCAGCAGCTTGGCAACCCGGACAGGGAGAGGCGAGACCCAGTACTTC. Translated, it gives CASSLATRTGRGETQYF.

The chain links TRBV7-2 to TRBJ2-3; 8 bases are a match to TRBD1. The trim removed 5 bases at V and 3 bases at J, leaving 4 bases unmatched. The CDR3 loop spans 14 amino acids. Germline CDR1 is SGHTA and CDR2 is FQGNSA. CDR3 residues: CASSLGQGTDTQYF. In nucleotides, the CDR3 is TGTGCCAGCAGCCTCGGACAGGGAACAGATACGCAGTATTTT.

The chain has TRBV3-1 (or the pseudogene TRBV3-2) and TRBJ2-1, with D possibly matching TRBD1 (5 bases). The length of the CDR3 is 12 residues. Germline CDR1 is LGHDT and CDR2 is YNNKEL (reference sequence). V lost 5 bases, J lost 4 bases, and 6 bases lay in between. The CDR3 DNA sequence: TGTGCCAGCAGCACAGGATACAATGAGCAGTTCTTC. It codes for CASSTGYNEQFF.

The V gene is TRBV27, the J gene TRBJ1-1; 7 bases match TRBD1. J was trimmed by 3 bases and V by 5 bases; bases with no gene match: 12. Germline V gene lookup returns CDR1 MNHEY and CDR2 SMNVEV (reference sequence). This CDR3 contains 16 residues. CDR3 in amino acids: CASSPRSRGLYTEAFF. The CDR3 DNA follows: TGTGCCAGCAGTCCCCGATCCAGGGGGTTGTACACTGAAGCTTTCTTT.

V gene TRBV28 combines with J gene TRBJ2-7, with TRBD2 matching over 7 bases. CDR3 length: 14 amino acids. CDR1 is MDHEN, CDR2 SYDVKM, per germline. The ends lost 7 bases at V and 0 bases at J; junction bases unmatched: 6. The CDR3 bases are TGTGCCAGCACCGAAGCGGGGCACTCCTACGAGCAGTACTTC. This translates into CASTEAGHSYEQYF.

The V gene is TRBV4-1, the J gene TRBJ2-7; 7 positions agree with TRBD1. After removal of 3 bases from V and 2 bases from J, the junction contained 7 bases not matched to a gene. CDR3 length: 15 residues. Germline CDR1 reads MGHRA; CDR2 reads YSYEKL. The CDR3 DNA reads as TGCGCCAGCAGCCAGGTAGACAGGGCGCCCTACGAGCAGTACTTC. Translated, it gives CASSQVDRAPYEQYF.

Only one count was recorded for this clone. Mismatch with germline at one junction end may stem from a read error. The chain joins TRBV27 to TRBJ2-7, with D tentatively TRBD1 (6 bases). Germline V CDR1 and CDR2: MNHEY, SMNVEV (reference sequence). This CDR3 has 14 amino acids. The CDR3 region is CAGRPSTGSYEQYF. For the CDR3, the DNA is TGTGCCGGCAGACCCTCTACAGGGAGCTACGAGCAGTACTTC.

The V and J genes are TRBV3-1 (or the pseudogene TRBV3-2) and TRBJ2-1, with 10 nucleotides matching TRBD2. The J segment lost 6 bases and the V segment lost 1 base, leaving 9 bases of the junction unmatched. Germline V gene data show CDR1 as LGHDT and CDR2 as YNNKEL (reference sequence). The CDR3 covers 17 residues. In DNA, the CDR3 is TGTGCCAGCAGCCAAGGAGGGGTCCTAGCGGGGGTCAATGAGCAGTTCTTC. Translated, it gives CASSQGGVLAGVNEQFF.

V gene TRBV6-5 combines with J gene TRBJ2-2; weak D call: TRBD2 (6 bases). The CDR3 consists of 14 residues. Trimming removed 4 bases from V and 4 bases from J, with 10 bases in between. Germline assignment: CDR1 MNHEY and CDR2 SVGAGI. CDR3 bases: TGTGCCAGCAGTTCGGGAGAGAGCACCGGGGAGCTGTTTTTT. It is translated as CASSSGESTGELFF.

The chain employs TRBV18 and TRBJ1-1; 9 nucleotides match TRBD1. With V trimmed by 7 bases and J by 4 bases, 4 bases remained unmatched. This CDR3 comprises 13 residues. Per germline, CDR1 KGHSH and CDR2 LQKENI. The CDR3 here is CASLQTGGTEAFF. CDR3 in DNA: TGTGCCAGCTTACAGACAGGGGGCACTGAAGCTTTCTTT.

This clone was detected only once. This chain joins TRBV28 and TRBJ2-7; TRBD1 is a possible D gene (6 bases). Trimming took 2 bases from V and 0 from J, leaving 11 bases between them. The CDR3 loop spans 15 amino acids. Germline V gene lookup returns CDR1 MDHEN and CDR2 SYDVKM. The chain's CDR3 is CASSLIGTYSYEQYF. The DNA of the CDR3 is TGTGCCAGCAGTTTAATCGGGACATACTCCTACGAGCAGTACTTC.

The chain employs TRBV5-1 and TRBJ2-5, with D maybe TRBD2 (5 bases). The CDR3 extends over 14 amino acids. Trimming shortened V by 0 bases and J by 1 base, and 7 bases separated the two germline ends. The V gene's germline CDR1 is SGHRS and CDR2 YFSETQ. CDR3 DNA: TGCGCCAGCAGCTTGGGAGGGATCCAAGAGACCCAGTACTTC. Residues: CASSLGGIQETQYF.

This clone was seen just once. This chain uses TRBV24-1 with TRBJ2-2, with 11 nucleotides matching TRBD1. Germline V lookup: CDR1 KGHDR, CDR2 SFDVKD. The trim removed 3 bases at V and 6 bases at J, leaving 5 bases unmatched. The CDR3 runs 16 residues. This chain's CDR3 is CATSDSGQGASGELFF. CDR3 coding DNA: TGTGCCACCAGTGATAGCGGACAGGGGGCGTCCGGGGAGCTGTTTTTT.

V usage is TRBV28 and J usage is TRBJ2-7; no clear D. The germline CDR1 and CDR2 sequences are MDHEN and SYDVKM. Deletions cut 5 bases from V and 6 bases from J, with 8 bases between. The CDR3 spans 11 residues. The CDR3 DNA is TGTGCCAGCAGTGGGCCCTTCGAGCAGTACTTC. This sequence encodes CASSGPFEQYF. Drawing the rest from reference TRBV28 and TRBJ2-7, the complete variable domain is DVKVTQSSRYLVKRTGEKVFLECVQDMDHENMFWYRQDPGLGLRLIYFSYDVKMKEKGDIPEGYSVSREKKERFSLILESASTNQTSMYLCASSGPFEQYFGPGTRLTVT.

The chain is built from TRBV13 and TRBJ2-1; D ambiguous. The V and J ends lost 2 bases and 0 bases respectively, with 8 bases between them. The length of the CDR3 is 15 residues. Germline-derived CDR1 and CDR2 are PRHDT and FYEKMQ (reference sequence). The CDR3 DNA reads TGTGCCAGCAGCTTATACACCCTCTCCTACAATGAGCAGTTCTTC. Amino acid sequence: CASSLYTLSYNEQFF.

V and J are TRBV27 and TRBJ2-1, with D perhaps matching TRBD2 (6 bases). V was cut by 2 bases and J by 9 bases, with 11 bases left in between. Germline CDR1 reads MNHEY; CDR2 reads SMNVEV (reference sequence). The length of the CDR3 is 13 residues. The CDR3 region has the DNA TGTGCCAGCAGTTTAGCGGGGATTGGTGAGCAGTTCTTC. This sequence encodes CASSLAGIGEQFF.

CDR3 nucleotides: TGTGCCAGCAGTTTCACTAGCGGATACTACGAGCAGTACTTC. This codes for CASSFTSGYYEQYF. The chain joins TRBV28 to TRBJ2-7, with 8 nucleotides matching TRBD2. Germline assignment: CDR1 MDHEN and CDR2 SYDVKM. The trim removed 3 bases at V and 3 bases at J, leaving 4 bases unmatched. The length of the CDR3 is 14 residues. Based on the CDR3 plus reference TRBV28 and TRBJ2-7, the full variable domain is DVKVTQSSRYLVKRTGEKVFLECVQDMDHENMFWYRQDPGLGLRLIYFSYDVKMKEKGDIPEGYSVSREKKERFSLILESASTNQTSMYLCASSFTSGYYEQYFGPGTRLTVT.

The CDR3 loop is CASSFSVPGFIGYTF. In DNA form, the CDR3 reads TGTGCCAGCAGTTTCTCCGTCCCAGGTTTTATAGGCTACACCTTC. The chain has TRBV6-5 and TRBJ1-2; D unresolved. The CDR3 consists of 15 residues. The germline V gene encodes CDR1 MNHEY and CDR2 SVGAGI. V lost 4 bases, J lost 8 bases, and 20 bases lay in between.

The V and J genes are TRBV19 and TRBJ1-3, with a possible D match to TRBD1 (5 bases). CDR3 length equals 14 residues. Germline V gene data show CDR1 as LNHDA and CDR2 as SQIVND (reference sequence). V was trimmed by 7 bases and J by 0 bases, leaving 10 bases between them. CDR3 DNA: TGTGCCAGTACGAAGCAGGGCTCTGGAAACACCATATATTTT. Amino acid sequence: CASTKQGSGNTIYF.

The rearrangement links TRBV5-1 to TRBJ2-5, with 8 bases aligning to TRBD2. CDR1 is SGHRS, CDR2 YFSETQ, per germline. J lost 5 bases, V lost 4 bases, and 7 bases had no gene match. This CDR3 region has 14 residues. The CDR3 is CASSPGGPHETQYF. The CDR3 region has the DNA TGCGCCAGCAGCCCGGGGGGGCCCCATGAGACCCAGTACTTC.

The J gene is TRBJ1-6, the V gene TRBV19; D possibly corresponds to TRBD1 (6 bases). V shed 5 bases and J shed 5 bases, with 13 bases lying between them. The CDR3 contains 15 residues. Germline V gene sequence: CDR1 LNHDA, CDR2 SQIVND (reference sequence). CDR3 sequence (DNA): TGTGCCAGTAGTCCCACAGGGCAACATAATTCACCCCTCCACTTT. This codes for CASSPTGQHNSPLHF.

CDR3 nucleotides: TGTGCCAGCAGCATGCTGTATACAGGGGCATTCCACCGCGACTATGGCTACACCTTC. As protein: CASSMLYTGAFHRDYGYTF. This chain joins TRBV5-6 and TRBJ1-2; TRBD1 matches at 7 bases. The V gene end was trimmed by 4 bases and the J gene end by 3 bases; junction bases not matched to a gene: 21. CDR1 and CDR2 (germline): SGHDT, YYEEEE. The CDR3 consists of 19 residues.

The CDR3 nucleotides read TGTGCCAGCAGTCCGCTAAGGGGGGAGCAGTACTTC. Its protein product is CASSPLRGEQYF. The genes are TRBV27 and TRBJ2-7; D may be TRBD1 (6 bases). V lost 5 bases, J lost 7 bases, and 12 bases lay in between. Germline lookup yields CDR1 MNHEY and CDR2 SMNVEV (reference sequence). The CDR3 is 12 amino acids.

The genes are TRBV28 and TRBJ2-1, with TRBD1 matching over 7 bases. The germline V gene has CDR1 MDHEN and CDR2 SYDVKM. This CDR3 region has 15 residues. With 6 bases clipped from V and 4 bases from J, the junction kept 9 bases outside the gene matches. The CDR3 loop is CASSVTGVGYNEQFF. The CDR3 DNA reads TGTGCCAGCAGCGTAACAGGGGTTGGGTACAATGAGCAGTTCTTC.

V is TRBV3-1 (or the pseudogene TRBV3-2) and J is TRBJ1-2; 9 bases map to TRBD1. This CDR3 spans 16 amino acids. Germline V lookup: CDR1 LGHDT, CDR2 YNNKEL (reference sequence). V gave up 1 base and J gave up 6 bases; unmatched junction bases: 9. This CDR3 reads CASSQVVTTGGHGYTF. The DNA for the CDR3 is TGTGCCAGCAGCCAAGTCGTGACTACAGGGGGCCATGGCTACACCTTC.